These T cell receptor beta chains were read from a single sample in a study of T-cell reconstitution after alpha-beta-depleted transplantation in children. One entry per CDR3 protein, called by TCRdb with MiXCR from the PCR reads. The data hold around 450,000 distinct CDR3 sequences, with about a sixth observed a single time. Sequencing was performed on PBMCs, mostly from graft donor cells, taken 360 days after TCRalphabeta/CD19-depleted stem cell transplant. The receptor set was obtained from a boy less than two years old who had a stem cell transplant for Wiskott-Aldrich syndrome, so the T cells may come from the graft donor. The CDR3 runs from the conserved cysteine through the conserved F or W. The D gene is left open where the match is weak. Size is omitted from some rows. Given values are once, few, many or a class for expanded clones.

v_call	clone_size	d_call	cdr3_length	j_call	cdr3_aa	cdr3_nt
TRBV13	many	-	12	TRBJ2-7	CASSASSYEQYF	TGTGCCAGCAGCGCCAGCTCCTACGAGCAGTACTTC
TRBV11-2	few	TRBD2	19	TRBJ2-1	CASSLTSGRVRGSYNEQFF	TGTGCCAGCAGCTTAACTAGCGGGAGGGTCCGGGGCTCCTACAATGAGCAGTTCTTC
TRBV7-2	many	-	13	TRBJ2-7	CASSLAGDYEQYF	TGTGCCAGCAGCTTAGCGGGAGATTACGAGCAGTACTTC
TRBV5-1	-	-	14	TRBJ2-3	CASSAGPPGATQYF	TGCGCCAGCAGCGCCGGGCCACCTGGGGCGACGCAGTATTTT
TRBV9	few	TRBD2	15	TRBJ2-1	CASSVWSSGSYEQFF	TGTGCCAGCAGCGTTTGGTCTAGCGGGAGCTATGAGCAGTTCTTC
TRBV15	few	-	16	TRBJ2-2	CATTPWEGENAGELFF	TGTGCCACCACCCCGTGGGAAGGAGAAAACGCCGGGGAGCTGTTTTTT
TRBV5-1	-	-	15	TRBJ2-1	CASSLAGVDGGEQFF	TGCGCCAGCAGCTTGGCGGGGGTTGATGGCGGTGAGCAGTTCTTC
TRBV7-9	few	-	13	TRBJ1-2	CASSHDGLYGYTF	TGTGCCAGCAGCCATGACGGACTCTATGGCTACACCTTC
TRBV12-3/TRBV12-4	-	TRBD1	15	TRBJ2-5	CASRRDRGYQETQYF	TGTGCCAGCAGGAGGGACAGGGGGTACCAAGAGACCCAGTACTTC
TRBV11-2	-	TRBD2	17	TRBJ2-1	CASSLNQLAGGSNEQFF	TGTGCCAGCAGCTTAAACCAATTGGCGGGGGGATCGAATGAGCAGTTCTTC
TRBV24-1	few	-	15	TRBJ2-2	CATSDYGSRTGELFF	TGTGCCACCAGTGATTACGGATCCCGCACCGGGGAGCTGTTTTTT
TRBV28	few	-	14	TRBJ2-7	CASSPPGQFYEQYF	TGTGCCAGCAGTCCTCCGGGACAATTCTACGAGCAGTACTTC
TRBV7-3	few	TRBD2	21	TRBJ2-7	CASSLRLAGIPNSSPSYEQYF	TGTGCCAGCAGCTTAAGACTAGCGGGAATCCCGAATAGTTCCCCCTCCTACGAGCAGTACTTC
TRBV18	few	-	15	TRBJ2-1	CASSPGQSLSNEQFF	TGTGCCAGCTCACCCGGACAGTCCCTGAGCAATGAGCAGTTCTTC
TRBV7-8	-	-	17	TRBJ1-6	CASSLRPKGTPDSPLHF	TGTGCCAGCAGCTTAAGGCCTAAGGGAACCCCTGACTCACCCCTCCACTTT
TRBV7-9	-	-	12	TRBJ2-7	CASSRQFHEQYF	TGTGCCAGCAGCCGTCAGTTCCACGAGCAGTACTTC
TRBV5-1	-	-	16	TRBJ2-1	CASSLAKGPFYNEQFF	TGCGCCAGCAGCTTGGCCAAAGGCCCCTTTTACAATGAGCAGTTCTTC
TRBV7-2	-	TRBD1	13	TRBJ2-5	CASQRGQQETQYF	TGTGCCAGCCAAAGGGGACAGCAAGAGACCCAGTACTTC
TRBV6-2/TRBV6-3	-	-	14	TRBJ1-4	CASSPAGGGEKLFF	TGTGCCAGCAGTCCCGCCGGGGGAGGTGAAAAACTGTTTTTT
TRBV2	-	-	14	TRBJ2-2	CASSDTRRSGELFF	TGTGCCAGCAGTGACACCCGGCGGTCGGGGGAGCTGTTTTTT
TRBV14	-	-	20	TRBJ2-1	CASSRLWKTGTKLSYNEQFF	TGTGCCAGCAGCCGACTTTGGAAGACCGGGACAAAACTCTCCTACAATGAGCAGTTCTTC
TRBV7-7	few	TRBD2	16	TRBJ2-1	CASSFNLAGGPNEQFF	TGTGCCAGCAGTTTTAACTTAGCGGGAGGGCCCAATGAGCAGTTCTTC
TRBV7-2	-	-	14	TRBJ2-3	CASSLIEARDTQYF	TGTGCCAGCAGCTTAATCGAGGCCCGAGATACGCAGTATTTT
TRBV7-2	-	TRBD2	17	TRBJ2-1	CASSWTLAGSSYNEQFF	TGTGCCAGCAGCTGGACTTTAGCGGGCAGCTCCTACAATGAGCAGTTCTTC
TRBV6-1	-	-	15	TRBJ2-5	CASRRTQVLQETQYF	TGTGCCAGCAGGCGGACGCAGGTCCTACAAGAGACCCAGTACTTC
TRBV28	-	-	18	TRBJ2-2	CASSLREPGLRNTGELFF	TGTGCCAGCAGTTTAAGGGAACCGGGACTTAGAAACACCGGGGAGCTGTTTTTT
TRBV21-1	many	-	13	TRBJ1-1	CARPARDSHEAFF	TGTGCCAGACCCGCCCGCGACAGTCACGAAGCTTTCTTT
TRBV12-3/TRBV12-4	few	-	15	TRBJ2-6	CASSFFASGANVLTF	TGTGCCAGCAGTTTTTTCGCCTCTGGGGCCAACGTCCTGACTTTC
TRBV29-1	-	TRBD1	15	TRBJ2-1	CSAGDSSGSYNEQFF	TGCAGCGCTGGGGACAGCTCGGGGTCCTACAATGAGCAGTTCTTC
TRBV29-1	-	TRBD1	18	TRBJ1-6	CSAYDRGCAVRYNSPLHF	TGCAGCGCCTACGACAGGGGGTGTGCTGTAAGGTATAATTCACCCCTCCACTTT
TRBV6-2/TRBV6-3	few	-	16	TRBJ2-3	CASSYRSARMSDTQYF	TGTGCCAGCAGTTACCGGTCGGCCCGAATGTCAGATACGCAGTATTTT
TRBV29-1	-	-	12	TRBJ2-1	CSVADVYNEQFF	TGCAGCGTTGCGGACGTATACAATGAGCAGTTCTTC
TRBV2	few	TRBD2	16	TRBJ2-2	CASISTYGGGAGELFF	TGTGCCAGCATTTCAACTTACGGCGGGGGAGCCGGGGAGCTGTTTTTT